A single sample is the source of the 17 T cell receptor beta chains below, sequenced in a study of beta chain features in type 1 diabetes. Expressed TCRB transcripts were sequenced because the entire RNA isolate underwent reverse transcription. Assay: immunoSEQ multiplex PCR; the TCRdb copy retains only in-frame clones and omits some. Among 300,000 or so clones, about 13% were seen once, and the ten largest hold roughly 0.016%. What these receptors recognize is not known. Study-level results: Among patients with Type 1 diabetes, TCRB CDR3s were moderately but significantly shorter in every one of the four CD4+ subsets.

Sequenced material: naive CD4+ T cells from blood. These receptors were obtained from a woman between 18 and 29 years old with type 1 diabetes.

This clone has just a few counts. In DNA form, the CDR3 reads TGCAGCGTTTACCTAGCGGGGGAGACCCAGTACTTC. The encoded protein is CSVYLAGETQYF. The rearrangement links TRBV29-1 to TRBJ2-5; 9 bases map to TRBD2. V gave up 5 bases and J gave up 5 bases; unmatched junction bases: 3. CDR3 length equals 12 residues. Per the germline V gene, CDR1 is SQVTM and CDR2 is ANQGSEA.

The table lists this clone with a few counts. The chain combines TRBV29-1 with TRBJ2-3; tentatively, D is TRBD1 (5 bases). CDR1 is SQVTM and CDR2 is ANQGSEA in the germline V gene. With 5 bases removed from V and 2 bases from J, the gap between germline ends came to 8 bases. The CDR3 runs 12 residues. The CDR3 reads CSVYGATDTQYF. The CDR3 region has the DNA TGCAGCGTTTATGGGGCCACAGATACGCAGTATTTT.

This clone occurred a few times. CDR3 nucleotide sequence: TGTGCCAGCAGAAGCAGGGGGGAGACCCAGTACTTC. Residues: CASRSRGETQYF. The V and J genes are TRBV2 and TRBJ2-5; 7 bases agree with TRBD1. The CDR3 consists of 12 residues. The V gene end was trimmed by 6 bases and the J gene end by 5 bases; junction bases not matched to a gene: 3. CDR1 is SNHLY, CDR2 FYNNEI, per germline.

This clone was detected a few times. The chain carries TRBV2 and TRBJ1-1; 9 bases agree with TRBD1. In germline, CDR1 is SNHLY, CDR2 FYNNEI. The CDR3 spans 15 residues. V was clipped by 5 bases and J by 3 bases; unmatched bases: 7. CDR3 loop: CASSPGQGRYTEAFF. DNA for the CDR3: TGTGCCAGCAGTCCGGGACAGGGAAGGTACACTGAAGCTTTCTTT.

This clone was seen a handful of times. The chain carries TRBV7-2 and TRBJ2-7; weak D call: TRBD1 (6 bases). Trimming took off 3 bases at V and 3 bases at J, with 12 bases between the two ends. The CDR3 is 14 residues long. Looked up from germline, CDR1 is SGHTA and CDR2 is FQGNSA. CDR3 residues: CASSLAGTNYEQYV. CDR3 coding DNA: TGTGCCAGCAGCTTGGCAGGGACAAACTACGAGCAGTACGTC.

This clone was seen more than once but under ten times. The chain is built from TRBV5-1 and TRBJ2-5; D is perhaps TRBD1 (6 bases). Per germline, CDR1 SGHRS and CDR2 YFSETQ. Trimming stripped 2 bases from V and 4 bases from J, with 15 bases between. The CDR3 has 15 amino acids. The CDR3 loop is CASSFGQPGGETQYF. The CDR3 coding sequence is TGCGCCAGCAGCTTCGGACAGCCCGGCGGAGAGACCCAGTACTTC.

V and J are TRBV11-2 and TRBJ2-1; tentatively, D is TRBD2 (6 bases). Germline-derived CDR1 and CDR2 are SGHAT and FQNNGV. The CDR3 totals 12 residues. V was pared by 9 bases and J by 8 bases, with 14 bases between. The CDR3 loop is CASDRGGYEQFF. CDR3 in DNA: TGTGCCAGTGACCGGGGAGGTTATGAGCAGTTCTTC.

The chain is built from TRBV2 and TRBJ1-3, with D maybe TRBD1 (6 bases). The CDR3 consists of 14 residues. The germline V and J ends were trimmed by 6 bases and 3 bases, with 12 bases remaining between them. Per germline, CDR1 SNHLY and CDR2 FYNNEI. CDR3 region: CASRFEQGGNTIYF. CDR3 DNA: TGTGCCAGCAGATTCGAACAGGGTGGAAACACCATATATTTT.

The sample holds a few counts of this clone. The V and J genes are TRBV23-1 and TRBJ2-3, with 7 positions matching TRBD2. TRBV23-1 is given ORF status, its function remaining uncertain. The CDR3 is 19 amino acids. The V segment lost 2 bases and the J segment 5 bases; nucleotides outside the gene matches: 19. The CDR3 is CASSQIPSRGSPQRDTQYF. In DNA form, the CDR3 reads TGCGCCAGCAGTCAAATCCCCTCTCGCGGGAGCCCCCAAAGAGATACGCAGTATTTT.

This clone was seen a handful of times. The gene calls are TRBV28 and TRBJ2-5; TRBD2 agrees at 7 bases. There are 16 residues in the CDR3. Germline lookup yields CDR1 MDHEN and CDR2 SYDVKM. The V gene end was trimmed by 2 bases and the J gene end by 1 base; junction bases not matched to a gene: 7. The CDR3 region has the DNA TGTGCCAGCAGTTTAGGCGGTCTAGCGGTCCAAGAGACCCAGTACTTC. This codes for CASSLGGLAVQETQYF.

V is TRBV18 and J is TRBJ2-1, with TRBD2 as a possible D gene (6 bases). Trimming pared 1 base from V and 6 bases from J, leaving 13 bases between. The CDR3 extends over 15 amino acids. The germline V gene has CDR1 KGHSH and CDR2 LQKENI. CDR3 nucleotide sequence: TGTGCCAGCTCACCACGGGGACTCGGGCTCAATGAGCAGTTCTTC. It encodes CASSPRGLGLNEQFF.

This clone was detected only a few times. CDR3 DNA sequence: TGTGCCAGCACTTTACGGGAGCAGCCCCAGCATTTT. This codes for CASTLREQPQHF. This chain joins TRBV6-6 and TRBJ1-5; D unresolved. The germline V and J ends were trimmed by 7 bases and 7 bases, with 11 bases remaining between them. The CDR3 runs to 12 residues. CDR1 is MNHNY and CDR2 is SVGAGI in the germline V gene (reference sequence).

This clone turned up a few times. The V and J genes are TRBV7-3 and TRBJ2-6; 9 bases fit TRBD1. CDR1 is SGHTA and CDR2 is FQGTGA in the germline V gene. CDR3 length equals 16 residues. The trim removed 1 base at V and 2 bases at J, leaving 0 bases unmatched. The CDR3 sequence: CASSLRDRAGANVLTF. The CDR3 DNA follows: TGTGCCAGCAGCTTAAGGGACAGGGCTGGGGCCAACGTCCTGACTTTC.

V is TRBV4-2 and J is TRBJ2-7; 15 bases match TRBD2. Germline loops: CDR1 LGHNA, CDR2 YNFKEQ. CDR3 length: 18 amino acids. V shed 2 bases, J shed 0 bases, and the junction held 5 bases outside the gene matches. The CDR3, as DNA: TGTGCCAGCAGCCAATGGGGACTAGCGGGAGGTAGCTCCTACGAGCAGTACTTC. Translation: CASSQWGLAGGSSYEQYF.

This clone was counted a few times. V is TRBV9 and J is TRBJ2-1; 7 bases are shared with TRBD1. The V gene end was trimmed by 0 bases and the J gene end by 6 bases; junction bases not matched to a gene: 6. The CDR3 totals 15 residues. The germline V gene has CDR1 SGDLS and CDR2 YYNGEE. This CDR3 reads CASSVGDRVGNEQFF. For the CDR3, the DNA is TGTGCCAGCAGCGTAGGAGACAGGGTTGGCAATGAGCAGTTCTTC. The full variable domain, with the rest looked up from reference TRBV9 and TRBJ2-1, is DSGVTQTPKHLITATGQRVTLRCSPRSGDLSVYWYQQSLDQGLQFLIQYYNGEERAKGNILERFSAQQFPDLHSELNLSSLELGDSALYFCASSVGDRVGNEQFFGPGTRLTVL.

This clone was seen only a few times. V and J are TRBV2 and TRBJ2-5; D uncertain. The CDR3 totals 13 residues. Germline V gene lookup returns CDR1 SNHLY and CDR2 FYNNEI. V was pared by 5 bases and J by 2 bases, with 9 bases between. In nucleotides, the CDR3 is TGTGCCAGCAGTCTGACACGTCAAGAGACCCAGTACTTC. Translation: CASSLTRQETQYF.

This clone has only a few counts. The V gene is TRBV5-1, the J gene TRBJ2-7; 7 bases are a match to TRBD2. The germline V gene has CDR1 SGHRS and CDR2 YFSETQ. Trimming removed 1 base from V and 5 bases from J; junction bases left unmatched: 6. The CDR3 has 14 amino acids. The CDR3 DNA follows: TGCGCCAGCAGCTTGAGGGGAGGGGTGAACGAGCAGTACTTC. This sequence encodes CASSLRGGVNEQYF.